The clone carrying this TCR beta chain was seen at least ten times. Trimming at V came to 4 bases and at J to 2 bases, leaving 8 bases not matched to a gene. Germline-derived CDR1 and CDR2 are SGHRS and YFSETQ. This CDR3 region has 15 residues. The data derive from a study of CD8 T cells in ankylosing spondylitis. TCRdb re-analysed the 5' RACE reads in MiXCR, keeping a single row per CDR3 protein. This repertoire shows fewer than 250,000 distinct CDR3 sequences, around 24% found once; its top ten account for 6.6%. Sequenced input: blood, either unsorted or a sorted T cell fraction (not recorded which). The gene calls are TRBV5-1 and TRBJ1-1; 7 bases align to TRBD1. This receptor was taken from a male donor with ankylosing spondylitis or in good health (not recorded which). The DNA for the CDR3 is TGCGCCAGCAGCGGTAAGACAGGGTTTAACACTGAAGCTTTCTTT. It specifies CASSGKTGFNTEAFF.